The next 20 T cell receptor beta chains were all read from a single sample in a study of monozygotic twins with inflammatory bowel disease. TCRdb reprocessed the 5' RACE reads, keeping one entry per CDR3 protein, no DNA. Here the sample table reports over 200,000 distinct CDR3 sequences. Material for sequencing was blood. The receptors derive from a human donor with ulcerative colitis or Crohn's disease, or a healthy co-twin of an affected twin (not recorded which).

V is TRBV2 and J is TRBJ1-2. The CDR3 totals 13 residues. Germline assignment: CDR1 SNHLY and CDR2 FYNNEI. This CDR3 is CASSETNKAYYTF.

The rearrangement links TRBV2 to TRBJ2-2. Germline CDR1 and CDR2: SNHLY and FYNNEI. The CDR3 consists of 15 residues. The chain's CDR3 is CASNLGPTTTGELFF. Complete variable domain (other parts from reference TRBV2 and TRBJ2-2): EPEVTQTPSHQVTQMGQEVILRCVPISNHLYFYWYRQILGQKVEFLVSFYNNEISEKSEIFDDQFSVERPDGSNFTLKIRSTKLEDSAMYFCASNLGPTTTGELFFGEGSRLTVL.

J is TRBJ1-5 and V is TRBV7-3. The CDR3 extends over 13 amino acids. Germline loops: CDR1 SGHTA, CDR2 FQGTGA. The CDR3 loop is CASSLNTDQPQHF.

The chain is built from TRBV3-1 and TRBJ2-3; absent DNA, TCRdb's TRBD2 call cannot be checked. The CDR3 sequence is 16 residues long. Germline V gene sequence: CDR1 LGHDT, CDR2 YNNKEL (reference sequence). The CDR3 sequence is CASSQDRSGGSDTQYF.

The chain uses TRBV5-6 and TRBJ1-1; TCRdb outputs TRBD1, but without DNA this stays unchecked. This CDR3 comprises 16 residues. Germline CDR1 is SGHDT and CDR2 is YYEEEE. This CDR3 reads CASSLRGFAPNTEAFF. Filled out from reference TRBV5-6 and TRBJ1-1, the complete variable domain reads DAGVTQSPTHLIKTRGQQVTLRCSPKSGHDTVSWYQQALGQGPQFIFQYYEEEERQRGNFPDRFSGHQFPNYSSELNVNALLLGDSALYLCASSLRGFAPNTEAFFGQGTRLTVV.

The V gene is TRBV6-4, the J gene TRBJ2-1; the D call from TCRdb, TRBD2, cannot be confirmed without DNA. There are 16 residues in the CDR3. Germline CDR1 reads MRHNA; CDR2 reads SNTAGT. CDR3 amino acids: CASSDSQTSIHNEQFF.

The chain couples TRBV4-1 to TRBJ2-5. This CDR3 has 16 amino acids. Looked up from germline, CDR1 is MGHRA and CDR2 is YSYEKL. CDR3 protein: CASSQDLTMYQETQYF.

The rearrangement links TRBV7-2 to TRBJ1-1. The CDR3 contains 13 residues. Germline V lookup: CDR1 SGHTA, CDR2 FQGNSA. The CDR3 is CASSSERGRGAFF.

V is TRBV3-1 and J is TRBJ2-7. The CDR3 has 13 residues. Germline V lookup: CDR1 LGHDT, CDR2 YNNKEL (reference sequence). CDR3 region: CASSQGAPREQYF.

The rearrangement uses TRBV12-3 or TRBV12-4 and TRBJ2-3; the D call of TRBD1 rests on TCRdb alone, since no DNA is present to check it. The CDR3 totals 20 residues. Here the CDR3 reads CASSIQISLKISASTDTQYF.

The CDR3 reads CASSQAGASGNTIYF. The chain links TRBV4-2 to TRBJ1-3. Per the germline V gene, CDR1 is LGHNA and CDR2 is YNFKEQ. The CDR3 loop spans 15 amino acids.

The chain carries TRBV12-3 or TRBV12-4 and TRBJ2-7; TCRdb designates TRBD1, a call that cannot be tested without DNA. This CDR3 comprises 15 residues. The CDR3 region is CASSPKGQTGYEQYF.

The rearrangement joins TRBV18 to TRBJ1-2; as DNA is missing, the TRBD1 call by TCRdb cannot be tested. The germline V gene has CDR1 KGHSH and CDR2 LQKENI. The length of the CDR3 is 15 residues. The CDR3 sequence is CASSPSTVGIYGYTF.

The chain has TRBV28 and TRBJ2-7; the D gene TCRdb calls, TRBD2, cannot be checked with no DNA. This CDR3 region has 16 residues. Germline V gene lookup returns CDR1 MDHEN and CDR2 SYDVKM. The CDR3: CASSLVAGRAKDEQYF.

This chain joins TRBV6-5 and TRBJ2-1; TCRdb selects TRBD2, and the lack of DNA leaves this call unchecked. Germline CDR1 and CDR2: MNHEY and SVGAGI. The CDR3 extends over 16 amino acids. The CDR3 sequence is CASSSGRGLAYNEQFF.

This chain uses TRBV2 with TRBJ2-3; lacking DNA, the TRBD2 call made by TCRdb goes unchecked. This CDR3 is built from 17 residues. In germline, CDR1 is SNHLY, CDR2 FYNNEI. This CDR3 is CASGTSPGGISTDTQYF.

The J gene is TRBJ2-7, the V gene TRBV5-5; TCRdb's D call, TRBD1, is unchecked because there is no DNA. The CDR3 spans 15 residues. Germline CDR1 is SGHKS and CDR2 is YYEKEE (reference sequence). CDR3 protein: CASSLVGQGTYEQYF.

V and J are TRBV3-1 and TRBJ2-1; absent DNA, TCRdb's TRBD1 call cannot be checked. Germline loops: CDR1 LGHDT, CDR2 YNNKEL (reference sequence). The CDR3 runs 16 residues. This chain's CDR3 is CASSQEGTGAGGEQFF.

The V call is TRBV25-1, the J call TRBJ1-2. CDR1 is MGHDK and CDR2 is SYGVNS in the germline V gene. The CDR3 length is 15 residues. The CDR3 sequence is CASSATDRFNYGYTF.

The rearrangement uses TRBV3-1 and TRBJ1-4. Germline V gene data show CDR1 as LGHDT and CDR2 as YNNKEL (reference sequence). The CDR3 runs to 11 residues. CDR3 protein: CASSQVEKLFF.